This T cell receptor beta chain stems from a study of T cells in Graves' hyperthyroidism and ophthalmopathy. Whole-study results and caveats: Blood also carried most thyroid clonotypes expanded above 0.001. In the analysis, a 13 V-J model separated ophthalmopathy from stable hyperthyroidism.

Comments on this clonotype: Its antigen is not known.

What was amplified from RNA transcripts were TCR beta CDR3 regions. The HTBI set primed first-round TCR CDR3 RT-PCR. Each CDR3 protein gets one entry after TCRdb re-called the multiplex PCR reads with MiXCR. The profile shows 600,000 to 850,000 distinct CDR3 sequences, around 20% of them singletons. Patients between 18 and 65 years old had hyperthyroidism, newly diagnosed and lasting under 2 months. Germline CDR1 is SGHAT and CDR2 is FQNNGV. This CDR3 contains 13 residues. Trimming cost V 0 bases and J 12 bases; bases outside gene matches: 6. Sequences were obtained from blood. This clonotype was obtained from a woman aged 45-65 years with Graves' hyperthyroidism that later progressed to Graves' ophthalmopathy. V is TRBV11-2 and J is TRBJ1-2, with TRBD1 matching over 8 bases. DNA for the CDR3: TGTGCCAGCAGCTTAGATCCAGGGGGACAGGACACCTTC. Translated, it gives CASSLDPGGQDTF.